This T cell receptor (beta chain) was documented in a study of T cell repertoires in cytomegalovirus infection. Study information: Public TCR beta signatures provided an indication of both CMV infection and a matching HLA type. Notes on the study in general: Identification of carriers of CMV plus the relevant HLA was performed using cumulative public TCR beta family frequency. The ex vivo response showed dominance by HLA-C-restricted CMV-specific TCR beta clonotypes.

This clonotype was recorded a few times. What it binds is unknown. This CDR3 has 13 amino acids. V dropped 2 bases and J dropped 6 bases, with 10 bases sitting between them. TCRdb re-derived calls from the reads in MiXCR, one entry per CDR3 protein. Here the sample spans about 400,000 distinct CDR3 sequences, 15% to 20% being singletons. The sequencing input was PBMCs. The receptor was isolated from a human donor in good health (CMV status not recorded). Some clones in this sample may be carry-over from other donors' samples. The chain is built from TRBV12-3 or TRBV12-4 and TRBJ1-1; D call uncertain. This CDR3 reads CASSLMAGSEAFF. The CDR3 DNA is TGTGCCAGCAGTTTAATGGCAGGCTCTGAAGCTTTCTTT.